This TCR beta chain stems from a study of shared clonotypes between healthy human individuals. Worth noting for this clone: The antigen is not known.

Study conclusions and caveats: Rarefaction gave evidence that sorted-subset sequencing remained incomplete despite large depth.

Method: immunoSEQ multiplex PCR; TCRdb's copy keeps in-frame clones and lacks some. The sample contains 550,000 to 850,000 clones, approximately 77% of which appear only once. Germline values: CDR1 LGHNA, CDR2 YNFKEQ. Deletions cut 0 bases from V and 3 bases from J, with 14 bases between. CDR3 length equals 16 residues. The sequence was collected from a woman aged 25-40 years in good health. Source material: memory CD4+ T cells sorted from blood. Subset denoted: CD45RA-negative fraction. V usage is TRBV4-2 and J usage is TRBJ2-5, with a weak D call TRBD2 (6 bases). CDR3 DNA: TGTGCCAGCAGCCAAGAGTTTAGCGGAGTGGAAGAGACCCAGTACTTC. This gives the protein CASSQEFSGVEETQYF.